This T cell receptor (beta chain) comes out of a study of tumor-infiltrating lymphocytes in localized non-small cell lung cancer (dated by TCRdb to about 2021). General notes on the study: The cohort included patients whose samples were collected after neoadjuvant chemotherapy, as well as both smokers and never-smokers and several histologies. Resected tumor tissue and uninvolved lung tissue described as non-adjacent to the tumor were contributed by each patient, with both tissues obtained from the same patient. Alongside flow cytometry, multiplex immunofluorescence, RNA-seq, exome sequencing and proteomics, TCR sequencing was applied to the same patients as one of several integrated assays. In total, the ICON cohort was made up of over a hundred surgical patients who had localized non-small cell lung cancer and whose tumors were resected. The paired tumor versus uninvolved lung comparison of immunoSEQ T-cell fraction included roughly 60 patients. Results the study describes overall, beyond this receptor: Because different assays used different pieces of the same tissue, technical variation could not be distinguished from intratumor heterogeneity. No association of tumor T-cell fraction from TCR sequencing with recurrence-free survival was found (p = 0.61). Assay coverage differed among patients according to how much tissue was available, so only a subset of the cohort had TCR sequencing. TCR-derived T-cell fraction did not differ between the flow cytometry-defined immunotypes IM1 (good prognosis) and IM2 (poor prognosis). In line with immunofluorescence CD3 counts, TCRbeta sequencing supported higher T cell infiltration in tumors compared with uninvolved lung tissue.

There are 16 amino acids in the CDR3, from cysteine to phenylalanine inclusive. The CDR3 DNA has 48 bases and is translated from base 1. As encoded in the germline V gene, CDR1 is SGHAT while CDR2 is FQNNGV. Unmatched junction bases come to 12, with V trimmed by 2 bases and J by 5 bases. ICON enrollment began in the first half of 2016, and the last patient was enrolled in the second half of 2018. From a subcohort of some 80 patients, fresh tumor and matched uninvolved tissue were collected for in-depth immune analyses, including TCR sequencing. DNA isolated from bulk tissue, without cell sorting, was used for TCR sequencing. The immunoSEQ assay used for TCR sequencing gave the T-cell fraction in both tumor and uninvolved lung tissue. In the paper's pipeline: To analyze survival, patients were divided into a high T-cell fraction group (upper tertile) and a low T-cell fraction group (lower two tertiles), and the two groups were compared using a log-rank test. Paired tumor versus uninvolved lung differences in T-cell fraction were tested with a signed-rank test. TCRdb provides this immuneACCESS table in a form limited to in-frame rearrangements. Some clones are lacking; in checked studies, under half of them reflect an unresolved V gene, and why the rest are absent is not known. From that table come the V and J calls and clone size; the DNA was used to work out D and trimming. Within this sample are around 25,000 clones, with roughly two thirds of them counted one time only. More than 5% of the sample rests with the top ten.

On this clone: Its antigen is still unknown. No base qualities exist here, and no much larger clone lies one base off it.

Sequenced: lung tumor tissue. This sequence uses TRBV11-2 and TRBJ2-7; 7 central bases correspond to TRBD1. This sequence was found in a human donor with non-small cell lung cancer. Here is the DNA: TGTGCCAGCAGCTTATCGGGCCAGGGGGTATCCCACGAGCAGTACTTC. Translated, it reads CASSLSGQGVSHEQYF.